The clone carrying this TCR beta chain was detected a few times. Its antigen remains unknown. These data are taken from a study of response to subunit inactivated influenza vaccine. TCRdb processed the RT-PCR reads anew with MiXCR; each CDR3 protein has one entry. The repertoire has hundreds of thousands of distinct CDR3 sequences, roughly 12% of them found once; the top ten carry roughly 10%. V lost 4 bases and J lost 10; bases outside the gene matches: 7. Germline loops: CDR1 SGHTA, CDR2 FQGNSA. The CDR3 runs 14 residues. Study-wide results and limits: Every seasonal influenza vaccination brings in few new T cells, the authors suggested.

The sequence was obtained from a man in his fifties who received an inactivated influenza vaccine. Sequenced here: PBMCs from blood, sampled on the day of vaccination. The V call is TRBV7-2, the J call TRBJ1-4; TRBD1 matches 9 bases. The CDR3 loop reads CASSYGTGSGKLFF. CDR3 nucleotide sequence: TGTGCCAGCAGCTACGGGACAGGGTCCGGAAAACTGTTTTTT.